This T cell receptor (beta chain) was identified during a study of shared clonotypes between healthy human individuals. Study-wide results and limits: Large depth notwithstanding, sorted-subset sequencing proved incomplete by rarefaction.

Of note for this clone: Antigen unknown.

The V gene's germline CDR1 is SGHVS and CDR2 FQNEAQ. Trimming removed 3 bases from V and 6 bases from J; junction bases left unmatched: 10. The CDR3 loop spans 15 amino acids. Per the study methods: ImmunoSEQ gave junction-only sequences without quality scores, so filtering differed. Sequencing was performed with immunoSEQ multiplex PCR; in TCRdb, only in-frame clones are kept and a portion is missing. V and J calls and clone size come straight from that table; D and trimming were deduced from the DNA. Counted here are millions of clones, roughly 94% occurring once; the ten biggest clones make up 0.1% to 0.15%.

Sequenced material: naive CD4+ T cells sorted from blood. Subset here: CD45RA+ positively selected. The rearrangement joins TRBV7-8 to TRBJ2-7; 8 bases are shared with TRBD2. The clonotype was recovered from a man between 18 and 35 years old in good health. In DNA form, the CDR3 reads TGTGCCAGCAGCTTTCTCGGCACGGGGGGGCTCGAGCAGTACTTC. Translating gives CASSFLGTGGLEQYF.